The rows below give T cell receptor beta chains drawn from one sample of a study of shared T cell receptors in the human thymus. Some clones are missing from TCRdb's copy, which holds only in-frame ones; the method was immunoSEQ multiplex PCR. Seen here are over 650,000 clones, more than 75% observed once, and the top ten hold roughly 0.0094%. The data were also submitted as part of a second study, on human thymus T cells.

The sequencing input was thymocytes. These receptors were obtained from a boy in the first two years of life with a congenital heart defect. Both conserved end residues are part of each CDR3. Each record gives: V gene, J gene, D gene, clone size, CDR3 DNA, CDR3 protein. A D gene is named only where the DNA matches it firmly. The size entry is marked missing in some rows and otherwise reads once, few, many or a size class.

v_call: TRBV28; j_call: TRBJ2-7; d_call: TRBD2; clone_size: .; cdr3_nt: TGTGCCAGCACGAGACCCCCTAGCGGCTCCTACGAGCAGTACTTC; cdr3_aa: CASTRPPSGSYEQYF
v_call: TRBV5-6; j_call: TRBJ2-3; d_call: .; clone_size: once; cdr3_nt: TGTGCCAGCAGCTTGCCAGGGGCAGGCACAGATACGCAGTATTTT; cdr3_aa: CASSLPGAGTDTQYF
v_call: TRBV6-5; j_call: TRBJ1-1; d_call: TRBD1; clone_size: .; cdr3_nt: TGTGCCAGCAGTTACCGACAGGGTGTGGCTGAAGCTTTCTTT; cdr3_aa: CASSYRQGVAEAFF
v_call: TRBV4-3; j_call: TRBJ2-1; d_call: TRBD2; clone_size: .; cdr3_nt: TGCGCCAGCAGCCAAGATTTAAGCGGGAGGGCCTATGAGCAGTTCTTC; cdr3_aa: CASSQDLSGRAYEQFF
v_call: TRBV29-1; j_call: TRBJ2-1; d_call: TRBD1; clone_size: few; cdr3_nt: TGCAGCGTTGATCGTGTGCTGACAGGGGGTAGGCATGAGCAGTTCTTC; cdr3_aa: CSVDRVLTGGRHEQFF
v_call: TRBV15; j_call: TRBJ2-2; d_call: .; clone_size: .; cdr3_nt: TGTGCCACCAGCAGAGTCGAGAGCGCGAACACCGGGGAGCTGTTTTTT; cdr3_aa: CATSRVESANTGELFF
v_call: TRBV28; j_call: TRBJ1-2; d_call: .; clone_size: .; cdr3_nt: TGTGCCAGCAGTTTCCAGTGCTATGGCTACACCTTC; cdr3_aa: CASSFQCYGYTF
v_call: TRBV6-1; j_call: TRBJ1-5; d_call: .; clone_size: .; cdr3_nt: TGTGCCAGCAGTGGTGGAATGGGGCAGTACCCACACAATCAGCCCCAGCATTTT; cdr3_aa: CASSGGMGQYPHNQPQHF
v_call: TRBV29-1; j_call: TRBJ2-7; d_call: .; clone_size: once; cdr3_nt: TGCAGCGTTGATTTCCCATTTACGGACGAGCAGTACTTC; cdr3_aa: CSVDFPFTDEQYF
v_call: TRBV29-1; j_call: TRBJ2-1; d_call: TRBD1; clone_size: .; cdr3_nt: TGCAGCGTTGAAGAGACAGGGAAGTTGGACAATGAGCAGTTCTTC; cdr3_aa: CSVEETGKLDNEQFF
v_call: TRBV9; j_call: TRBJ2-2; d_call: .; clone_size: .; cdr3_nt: TGTGCCAGCACGATAGCGGACTCCACCGGGGAGCTGTTTTTT; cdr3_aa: CASTIADSTGELFF
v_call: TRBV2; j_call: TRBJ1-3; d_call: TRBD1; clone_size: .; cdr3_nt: TGTGCCAGCCAGGGGACAGGGCCCTCTGGAAACACCATATATTTT; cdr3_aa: CASQGTGPSGNTIYF
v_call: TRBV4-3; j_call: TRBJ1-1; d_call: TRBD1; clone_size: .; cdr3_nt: TGCGCCAGCAGCCAGCTGGGGACAGGCCCCCTGAAAGCTTTCTTT; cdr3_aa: CASSQLGTGPLKAFF
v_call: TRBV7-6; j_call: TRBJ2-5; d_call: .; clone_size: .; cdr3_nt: TGTGCCAGCAGCTTAGGTTTAGGGGGAGGGCCTTGGGAGACCCAGTACTTC; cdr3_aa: CASSLGLGGGPWETQYF
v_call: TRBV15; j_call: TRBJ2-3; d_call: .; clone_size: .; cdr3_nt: TGTGCCACCAGCAGAGGTTATAGCTCTGAGATGGATACGCAGTATTTT; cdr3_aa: CATSRGYSSEMDTQYF
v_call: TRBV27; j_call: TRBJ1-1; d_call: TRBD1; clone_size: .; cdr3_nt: TGTGCCAGCAGCATGAGGAGAGTCGGACAGGAGCCTCTTATGAACACTGAAGCTTTCTTT; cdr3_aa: CASSMRRVGQEPLMNTEAFF
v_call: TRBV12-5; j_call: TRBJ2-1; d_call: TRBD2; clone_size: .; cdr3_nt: TGTGCTAGTGCCACTGCGGGACTAGCGGGAGGCGGGACCTACAATGAGCAGTTCTTC; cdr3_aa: CASATAGLAGGGTYNEQFF
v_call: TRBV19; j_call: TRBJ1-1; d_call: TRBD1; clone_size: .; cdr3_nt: TGTGCCAGTAGCGCCACGGGGCAGGGGGCGAGTGAGGCTGAAGCTTTCTTT; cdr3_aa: CASSATGQGASEAEAFF
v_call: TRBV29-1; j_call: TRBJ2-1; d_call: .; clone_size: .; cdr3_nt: TGCAGCGTTGTACCCACCCCGGGGGTCGCGCAGTTCTTC; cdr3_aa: CSVVPTPGVAQFF
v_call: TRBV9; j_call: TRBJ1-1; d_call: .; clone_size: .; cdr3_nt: TGTGCCAGCAGCGACCCCGGGACACCGAACACTGAAGCTTTCTTT; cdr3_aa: CASSDPGTPNTEAFF
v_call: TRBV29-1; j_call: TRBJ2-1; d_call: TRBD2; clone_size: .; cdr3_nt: TGCAGCGTTGATCGGCGGGAGAAGTCCTACAATGAGCAGTTCTTC; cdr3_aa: CSVDRREKSYNEQFF
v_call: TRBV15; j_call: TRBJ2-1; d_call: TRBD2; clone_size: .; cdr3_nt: TGTGCCACCAGCAGAGATCTGTTGGGACTAGCCTACAATGAGCAGTTCTTC; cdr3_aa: CATSRDLLGLAYNEQFF
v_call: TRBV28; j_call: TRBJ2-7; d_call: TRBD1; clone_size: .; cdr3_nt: TGTGCCAGCAGGGAACGGGGACAGCTCTACGAGCAGTACTTC; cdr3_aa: CASRERGQLYEQYF
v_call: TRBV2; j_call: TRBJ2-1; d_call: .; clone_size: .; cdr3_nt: TGTGCCAGCACTGTCGGGGCCTACAATGAGCAGTTCTTC; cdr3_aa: CASTVGAYNEQFF
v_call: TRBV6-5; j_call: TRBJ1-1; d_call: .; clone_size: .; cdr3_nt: TGTGCCAGCAGTTACGGGGGAGGGGACACTGAAGCTTTCTTT; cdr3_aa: CASSYGGGDTEAFF
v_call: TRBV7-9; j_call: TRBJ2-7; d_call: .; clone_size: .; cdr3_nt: TGTGCCAGCAGCTTAGAGGCTAGCATAGCCTACGAGCAGTACTTC; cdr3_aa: CASSLEASIAYEQYF
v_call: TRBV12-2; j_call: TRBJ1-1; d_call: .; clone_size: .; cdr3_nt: TGTGCAAGTCGCTTAAACGGACAGGGGGCCACTGAAGCTTTCTTT; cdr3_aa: CASRLNGQGATEAFF
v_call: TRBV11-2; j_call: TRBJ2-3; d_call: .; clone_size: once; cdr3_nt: TGTGCCAGCAGCTTAACCAAGCGGACCACAGATACGCAGTATTTT; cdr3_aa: CASSLTKRTTDTQYF
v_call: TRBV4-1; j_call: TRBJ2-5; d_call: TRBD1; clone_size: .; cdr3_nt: TGCGCCAGCAGCCCGTCCCGGACAGGGTCCCAAGAGACCCAGTACTTC; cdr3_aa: CASSPSRTGSQETQYF
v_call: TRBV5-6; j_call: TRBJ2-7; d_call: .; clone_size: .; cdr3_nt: TGTGCCAGAAAATGCAAAGGGGTAACCTACGAGCAGTACTTC; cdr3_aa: CARKCKGVTYEQYF
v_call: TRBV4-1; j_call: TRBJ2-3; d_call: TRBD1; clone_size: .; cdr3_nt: TGCGCCAGCAGCCAAGAAGGGGGCGGTGATACGCAGTATTTT; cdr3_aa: CASSQEGGGDTQYF
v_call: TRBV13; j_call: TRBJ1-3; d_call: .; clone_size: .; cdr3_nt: TGTGCCAGCAGCTTACGCGGGGGCGCCATATATTTT; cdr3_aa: CASSLRGGAIYF
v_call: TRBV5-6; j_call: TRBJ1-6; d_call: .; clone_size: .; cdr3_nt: TGTGCCAGCAGCTTGATAGGACCAGGGGAAAATTCACCCCTCCACTTT; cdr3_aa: CASSLIGPGENSPLHF
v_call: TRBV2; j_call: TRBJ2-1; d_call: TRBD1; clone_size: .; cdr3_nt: TGTGCCGGAGACAGGGGGCGGGATGAGCAGTTCTTC; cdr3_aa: CAGDRGRDEQFF
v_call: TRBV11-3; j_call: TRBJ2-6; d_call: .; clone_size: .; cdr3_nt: TGTGCCAGCAGCTTAGAGAACCAAACAGGGAGCTCTGGGGCCAACGTCCTGACTTTC; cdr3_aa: CASSLENQTGSSGANVLTF
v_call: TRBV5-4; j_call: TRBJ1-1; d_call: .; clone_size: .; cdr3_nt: TGTGCCAGCAGCTTGAAGTTCGGTTCTGCACCACCGAAAGCTTTCTTT; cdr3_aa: CASSLKFGSAPPKAFF
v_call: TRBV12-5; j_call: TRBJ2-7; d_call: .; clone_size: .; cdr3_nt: TGTGCTAGTAGGGGGGGCGGGAGTTTCCCCTTCATGGGCGAGCAGTACTTC; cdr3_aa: CASRGGGSFPFMGEQYF
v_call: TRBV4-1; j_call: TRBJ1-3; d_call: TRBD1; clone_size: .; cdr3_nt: TGCGCCAGCAGCCACGGACAGGGCGCTGGAAACACCATATATTTT; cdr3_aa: CASSHGQGAGNTIYF
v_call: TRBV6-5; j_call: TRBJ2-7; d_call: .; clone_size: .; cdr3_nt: TGTGCCAGCAGGGAGGGGCCAGGGTCAACACACGAGCAGTACTTC; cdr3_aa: CASREGPGSTHEQYF
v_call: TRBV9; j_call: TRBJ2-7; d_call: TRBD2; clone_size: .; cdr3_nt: TGTGCCAGCAGCGTGAGCTCCTCCGGGACTAGCTACCACGAGCAGTACTTC; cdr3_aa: CASSVSSSGTSYHEQYF
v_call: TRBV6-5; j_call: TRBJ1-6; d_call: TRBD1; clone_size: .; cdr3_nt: TGTGCCAGCAGCCCTGACAGGGATTCACCCCTCCACTTT; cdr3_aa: CASSPDRDSPLHF
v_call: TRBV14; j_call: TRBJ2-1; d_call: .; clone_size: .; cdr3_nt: TGTGCCAGCAGCCAAGAGGCGGGAAGTGGGTCTGAGCAGTTCTTC; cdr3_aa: CASSQEAGSGSEQFF